The 17 T cell receptor beta chains in this list originate from one sample, sequenced in a study of T cells in tuberculosis. Time point given: new active TB diagnosis, blood taken before or within 7 days of starting treatment. Sequencing used immunoSEQ multiplex PCR; TCRdb keeps in-frame clones, though not all of them. The table records tens of thousands of clones, 92% of them present only once. This sample comprised PBMCs, obtained at tuberculosis diagnosis. The receptors come from an adult with tuberculosis.

This rearrangement joins TRBV4-3 to TRBJ2-1; weak D call: TRBD2 (7 bases). Germline lookup yields CDR1 LGHNA and CDR2 YSLEER. This CDR3 spans 16 amino acids. Between the trimmed V and J ends, which lost 1 base and 6 bases, there was a span of 16 bases. The CDR3 DNA reads TGCGCCAGCAGCCAAGGGCAAGGGGGGACTATCAATGAGCAGTTCTTC. Translating it yields CASSQGQGGTINEQFF.

The chain has TRBV15 and TRBJ2-5; no reliable D call. The CDR3 is made up of 14 amino acids. CDR1 is LNHNV, CDR2 YYDKDF, per germline (reference sequence). V lost 0 bases, J lost 1 base, and 6 bases lay in between. CDR3: CATSREQPQETQYF. In DNA, the CDR3 is TGTGCCACCAGCAGAGAACAGCCCCAAGAGACCCAGTACTTC.

V usage is TRBV4-1 and J usage is TRBJ1-4, with TRBD1 matching 7 bases. Looked up from germline, CDR1 is MGHRA and CDR2 is YSYEKL. This CDR3 region has 17 residues. J was trimmed by 5 bases and V by 1 base; bases with no gene match: 10. In DNA, the CDR3 is TGCGCCAGCAGCCAAGGAAAGTCAGGGGGGTTAAATGAAAAACTGTTTTTT. Translation gives CASSQGKSGGLNEKLFF.

The CDR3 loop reads CAIIKRGQGDEKLFF. For the CDR3, the DNA is TGTGCCATCATTAAACGGGGACAGGGTGATGAAAAACTGTTTTTT. The rearrangement uses TRBV28 and TRBJ1-4; 9 bases fit TRBD1. V trimming: 10 bases; J trimming: 6 bases; junction bases outside the gene matches: 12. This CDR3 has 15 amino acids. The germline V gene has CDR1 MDHEN and CDR2 SYDVKM.

V and J are TRBV25-1 and TRBJ1-2; D gene uncertain. V gave up 1 base and J gave up 3 bases, with 12 bases separating them. Germline CDR1 MGHDK, CDR2 SYGVNS. CDR3 length equals 15 residues. The CDR3 DNA is TGTGCCAGCAGTGAATCGACGGGGTTGTACTATGGCTACACCTTC. The encoded protein is CASSESTGLYYGYTF.

The chain has TRBV2 and TRBJ2-4; D gene uncertain. V dropped 6 bases and J dropped 0 bases, with 9 bases sitting between them. The length of the CDR3 is 14 residues. The germline gives CDR1 SNHLY, CDR2 FYNNEI. The CDR3 loop reads CASRVELAKNIQYF. In DNA form, the CDR3 reads TGTGCCAGCAGGGTTGAACTAGCCAAAAACATTCAGTACTTC. Full variable domain (missing parts from reference TRBV2 and TRBJ2-4): EPEVTQTPSHQVTQMGQEVILRCVPISNHLYFYWYRQILGQKVEFLVSFYNNEISEKSEIFDDQFSVERPDGSNFTLKIRSTKLEDSAMYFCASRVELAKNIQYFGAGTRLSVL.

This chain joins TRBV2 and TRBJ2-1; 12 bases agree with TRBD1. The CDR3 loop spans 16 amino acids. With 6 bases clipped from V and 6 bases from J, the junction kept 9 bases outside the gene matches. Germline CDR1 is SNHLY and CDR2 is FYNNEI. As DNA, the CDR3 is TGTGCCAGCAGAGTGCTGGGACAGGGGGCGTCCAATGAGCAGTTCTTC. This encodes CASRVLGQGASNEQFF.

This clone was counted a few times. The rearrangement uses TRBV2 and TRBJ1-1, with 7 bases matching TRBD1. V dropped 6 bases and J dropped 2; count of bases not matched to a gene: 3. The CDR3 covers 13 residues. Per the germline V gene, CDR1 is SNHLY and CDR2 is FYNNEI. The CDR3 spells CASRRDSNTEAFF. The DNA for the CDR3 is TGTGCCAGCAGGAGGGACAGCAACACTGAAGCTTTCTTT.

This chain uses TRBV7-2 with TRBJ1-2, with 12 bases fitting TRBD1. The V gene end was trimmed by 5 bases and the J gene end by 4 bases; junction bases not matched to a gene: 11. CDR1 and CDR2 (germline): SGHTA, FQGNSA. The CDR3 is 17 amino acids. The chain's CDR3 is CASSGPGTGGVSYGYTF. CDR3 nucleotides: TGTGCCAGCAGCGGACCCGGGACAGGGGGCGTAAGCTATGGCTACACCTTC.

J is TRBJ1-1 and V is TRBV7-9; 8 nucleotides align to TRBD1. Germline CDR1 and CDR2: SEHNR and FQNEAQ (reference sequence). After removal of 1 base from V and 7 bases from J, the junction contained 2 bases not matched to a gene. The CDR3 contains 13 residues. The DNA of the CDR3 is TGTGCCAGCAGCTTAGGACAGGGGAATGAAGCTTTCTTT. Translated: CASSLGQGNEAFF.

CDR3 sequence: CASSGGDGPNQPQHF. DNA of the CDR3: TGTGCCAGCAGCGGGGGGGACGGACCCAATCAGCCCCAGCATTTT. The gene calls are TRBV7-2 and TRBJ1-5, with a tentative D call TRBD1 (5 bases). The CDR3 contains 15 residues. The germline V gene has CDR1 SGHTA and CDR2 FQGNSA. V was cut by 5 bases and J by 3 bases, with 14 bases left in between.

The table lists this clone with a count of one. The chain recombines TRBV28 with TRBJ2-7; the D gene is possibly TRBD1 (6 bases). The V end was cut by 7 bases, the J end by 3 bases, with 13 bases between. The germline CDR1 and CDR2 sequences are MDHEN and SYDVKM. This CDR3 comprises 13 residues. CDR3 region: CASTRDTIYEQYF. CDR3 in DNA: TGTGCCAGCACCAGGGACACCATCTACGAGCAGTACTTC.

V usage is TRBV2 and J usage is TRBJ2-1, with 9 bases lining up with TRBD2. Germline-derived CDR1 and CDR2 are SNHLY and FYNNEI. This CDR3 is 16 amino acids long. Germline trimming cut 4 bases from V and 4 bases from J; bases unmatched to any gene: 8. The chain's CDR3 is CASSAVRLAVYNEQFF. The CDR3 coding sequence is TGTGCCAGCAGTGCCGTGAGACTAGCGGTGTACAATGAGCAGTTCTTC.

The CDR3 nucleotides read TGTGCCAGCAGCTTAGGGGCTGCGACTAGCGGGAGGGTTGAGCAGTTCTTC. Its translation: CASSLGAATSGRVEQFF. V and J are TRBV11-2 and TRBJ2-1; 14 bases fit TRBD2. Germline V CDR1 and CDR2: SGHAT, FQNNGV. This CDR3 has 17 residues. Trimming at V came to 1 base and at J to 9 bases, leaving 8 bases not matched to a gene.

V gene TRBV11-2 combines with J gene TRBJ1-1; D unresolved. Germline loops: CDR1 SGHAT, CDR2 FQNNGV. The CDR3 is made up of 15 amino acids. V gave up 4 bases and J gave up 1 base, with 13 bases separating them. CDR3 amino acids: CASSSYYGKNTEAFF. The CDR3 nucleotides are TGTGCCAGCAGCTCTTACTACGGCAAGAACACTGAAGCTTTCTTT.

The chain has TRBV2 and TRBJ1-1; no firm D call. CDR1 and CDR2 from the germline V gene are SNHLY and FYNNEI. Trimming removed 4 bases from V and 1 base from J, with 16 bases in between. CDR3 length: 16 residues. The CDR3 sequence: CASSAGRVLWNTEAFF. DNA of the CDR3: TGTGCCAGCAGTGCGGGGAGGGTACTTTGGAACACTGAAGCTTTCTTT.

The chain carries TRBV28 and TRBJ2-6; D might be TRBD1 (6 bases). The CDR3 runs to 15 residues. The germline V gene encodes CDR1 MDHEN and CDR2 SYDVKM. V lost 6 bases and J lost 0, with 9 bases in between. As DNA, the CDR3 is TGTGCCAGCAGCAGGGGTTTCTCTGGGGCCAACGTCCTGACTTTC. It translates to CASSRGFSGANVLTF. The full variable domain, completed using reference TRBV28 and TRBJ2-6, is DVKVTQSSRYLVKRTGEKVFLECVQDMDHENMFWYRQDPGLGLRLIYFSYDVKMKEKGDIPEGYSVSREKKERFSLILESASTNQTSMYLCASSRGFSGANVLTFGAGSRLTVL.